This T cell receptor beta chain was identified in a study of early T cells in non-severe SARS-CoV-2 infection. Turning to the study itself: Sequenced bulk RNA came from whole blood that was unsorted, and chains were unpaired.

This clonotype was detected ten times or more. Its antigen remains unidentified. Unique molecular identifiers were added to individual cDNA molecules. TCRdb re-called the 5' RACE reads through MiXCR, storing one row per CDR3 protein. The sample carries about 34,000 distinct CDR3 sequences, over 5% recorded once. Study-wide results and limits: Anti-spike CD8 responses were favored by VDJdb matching, which missed private and CD4 specificities.

The sample comprised whole blood. The sequence came from an adult who was a healthcare worker with PCR-confirmed SARS-CoV-2 infection or an uninfected control (not recorded which).

The CDR3 is CASSLSGYSNQPQHF. The CDR3 nucleotides are TGTGCCAGCAGTTTATCAGGGTATAGCAATCAGCCCCAGCATTTT. The chain employs TRBV27 and TRBJ1-5; D is uncertain. Germline loops: CDR1 MNHEY, CDR2 SMNVEV (reference sequence). The CDR3 runs 15 residues. The V end was cut by 0 bases, the J end by 0 bases, with 6 bases between.